A single sample gave rise to the 30 T cell receptor beta chains below, sequenced in a study of regulatory T cells in long-lasting Graves disease. Time point noted: persistent/refractory GD, antithyroid drugs over 5 years with positive TRAb. Construction of the TCR library relied on RNA isolated from PBMCs. Assembly of TCR beta libraries relied on iRepertoire HTBI primers together with Arm-PCR of CDR3 regions. TCRdb re-derived calls from the multiplex PCR reads in MiXCR, one entry per CDR3 protein. Of over 650,000 distinct CDR3 sequences in the sample, around 30% were seen once. Here the sequenced sample was peripheral blood mononuclear cells (PBMCs), taken when the disease was refractory, from a patient treated with antithyroid drugs. The receptor source for this set is a female donor with Graves disease.

In its sample, this clonotype was seen a few times. The chain combines TRBV2 with TRBJ1-5; D unclear. The V gene's germline CDR1 is SNHLY and CDR2 FYNNEI. The CDR3 length is 13 residues. The V and J ends lost 8 bases and 0 bases respectively, with 8 bases between them. In nucleotides, the CDR3 is TGTGCCAGCGGCCAGGATAGCAATCAGCCCCAGCATTTT. Its protein product is CASGQDSNQPQHF.

CDR3 DNA: TGCAGCGTTGCTGGTGGACTAGCCTCCTACAATGAGCAGTTCTTC. It codes for CSVAGGLASYNEQFF. The rearrangement joins TRBV29-1 to TRBJ2-1; 8 nucleotides align to TRBD2. Germline V CDR1 and CDR2: SQVTM, ANQGSEA. The CDR3 loop spans 15 amino acids. V was clipped by 4 bases and J by 0 bases; unmatched bases: 5.

The rearrangement links TRBV7-9 to TRBJ2-7, with TRBD2 matching 13 bases. The length of the CDR3 is 15 residues. Losses at the gene ends were 5 bases for V and 6 bases for J; bases not matched to a gene: 7. Germline V gives CDR1 SEHNR, CDR2 FQNEAQ (reference sequence). DNA of the CDR3: TGTGCCAGCAGCATTACTAGCGGGAGGGGAGGCGAGCAGTACTTC. Protein: CASSITSGRGGEQYF.

This clonotype was recorded many times. The chain employs TRBV27 and TRBJ2-7, with D perhaps assigned TRBD1 or TRBD2 (5 bases each). Germline V gene lookup returns CDR1 MNHEY and CDR2 SMNVEV (reference sequence). V was trimmed by 0 bases and J by 3 bases, leaving 9 bases between them. CDR3 length: 14 amino acids. The DNA of the CDR3 is TGTGCCAGCAGTTTATCGGGACGGATCTACGAGCAGTACTTC. Residues: CASSLSGRIYEQYF.

This sequence joins TRBV20-1 and TRBJ2-5; possibly TRBD1 or TRBD2 for D (6 bases each). The CDR3 spans 15 residues. V was pared by 3 bases and J by 4 bases, with 18 bases between. Looked up from germline, CDR1 is DFQATT and CDR2 is SNEGSKA (reference sequence). The CDR3 coding sequence is TGCAGTGCTAGGGAGGGGGTCCTACGTGGAGAGACCCAGTACTTC. Translated, it gives CSAREGVLRGETQYF.

This clonotype has a handful of counts. The rearrangement uses TRBV27 and TRBJ2-5, with 8 positions matching TRBD2. The ends lost 2 bases at V and 5 bases at J; junction bases unmatched: 4. The CDR3 extends over 14 amino acids. The germline V gene has CDR1 MNHEY and CDR2 SMNVEV (reference sequence). This CDR3 reads CASSLGTSPETQYF. The DNA for the CDR3 is TGTGCCAGCAGTTTAGGGACTAGTCCTGAGACCCAGTACTTC.

This clonotype was detected ten times or more. The gene calls are TRBV30 and TRBJ1-2, with D maybe TRBD1 (6 bases). Trimming took off 0 bases at V and 4 bases at J, with 15 bases between the two ends. This CDR3 region has 15 residues. Germline lookup yields CDR1 GTSNPN and CDR2 SVGIG (reference sequence). The CDR3 loop is CAWSVVHQGGYGYTF. CDR3 DNA sequence: TGTGCCTGGAGTGTTGTACACCAAGGGGGCTATGGCTACACCTTC. The full variable domain, with the rest looked up from reference TRBV30 and TRBJ1-2, is SQTIHQWPATLVQPVGSPLSLECTVEGTSNPNLYWYRQAAGRGLQLLFYSVGIGQISSEVPQNLSASRPQDRQFILSSKKLLLSDSGFYLCAWSVVHQGGYGYTFGSGTRLTVV.

This clonotype appeared many times. The chain couples TRBV2 to TRBJ1-2; D is possibly TRBD1 (5 bases). The germline V gene has CDR1 SNHLY and CDR2 FYNNEI. Between the trimmed V and J ends, which lost 6 bases and 7 bases, there was a span of 21 bases. This CDR3 spans 15 amino acids. The DNA for the CDR3 is TGTGCCAGCAGCCGAAGAGCCGGGACGAAGTTTGGCTACACCTTC. Protein sequence: CASSRRAGTKFGYTF.

This clonotype has a handful of counts. The chain carries TRBV3-1 and TRBJ2-7; 8 positions match TRBD1. This CDR3 is 13 amino acids long. Germline CDR1 is LGHDT and CDR2 is YNNKEL (reference sequence). Trimming took 7 bases from V and 4 from J; bases not matched to a gene: 6. CDR3 sequence reads: CASNDDRGYEQYF. The CDR3 DNA is TGTGCCAGCAACGATGACAGGGGATACGAGCAGTACTTC.

This clonotype was observed many times. The chain recombines TRBV2 with TRBJ1-2; the D is unclear. Trimming left V 8 bases short and J 4 bases short, with 5 bases between. The CDR3 length is 10 residues. Germline lookup yields CDR1 SNHLY and CDR2 FYNNEI. CDR3 DNA: TGTGCCAGCCTTACCTATGGCTACACCTTC. Translated: CASLTYGYTF.

This clonotype was seen only a few times. V is TRBV5-1 and J is TRBJ2-2; no reliable D call. Trimming left V 4 bases short and J 5 bases short, with 12 bases between. The germline V gene encodes CDR1 SGHRS and CDR2 YFSETQ. This CDR3 contains 14 residues. The CDR3 is CASSLLQATGELFF. The CDR3 DNA reads as TGCGCCAGCAGCCTATTACAAGCAACCGGGGAGCTGTTTTTT.

This clonotype was seen only a few times. The DNA for the CDR3 is TGTGCCAGCAGCTTAATTGGTGGCGGGGTCCCAGGGGCTTTCTTT. This gives the protein CASSLIGGGVPGAFF. The chain couples TRBV7-9 to TRBJ1-1, with D possibly matching TRBD1 (5 bases). Germline V gives CDR1 SEHNR, CDR2 FQNEAQ (reference sequence). The CDR3 runs to 15 residues. Trimming pared 2 bases from V and 11 bases from J, leaving 21 bases between.

This clonotype was observed at least ten times. This rearrangement joins TRBV12-3 or TRBV12-4 to TRBJ1-4; TRBD1 might be the D (6 bases). This CDR3 spans 15 amino acids. V gave up 4 bases and J gave up 4 bases, with 13 bases separating them. The CDR3 loop is CASSSGGAFNEKLFF. The CDR3 nucleotides are TGTGCCAGCAGTTCCGGGGGCGCGTTTAATGAAAAACTGTTTTTT.

The chain carries TRBV5-5 and TRBJ2-7; D remains unclear. CDR1 and CDR2 (germline): SGHKS, YYEKEE (reference sequence). The CDR3 is made up of 11 amino acids. The germline V and J ends were trimmed by 3 bases and 6 bases, with 7 bases remaining between them. The CDR3 coding sequence is TGTGCCAGCAGCTATACCGGCGAGCAGTACTTC. Its translation is CASSYTGEQYF.

The V call is TRBV6-2 or TRBV6-3, the J call TRBJ1-1, with D maybe TRBD1 (6 bases). Germline CDR1 is MNHEY and CDR2 is SVGEGT. With 4 bases removed from V and 2 bases from J, the gap between germline ends came to 14 bases. CDR3 length: 15 residues. CDR3 bases: TGTGCCAGCAGTTCTCCCCCGGACAGAAACACTGAAGCTTTCTTT. Protein: CASSSPPDRNTEAFF.

On this clonotype: This sequence may be a read error, since a much larger clone differs from it by one base. The chain uses TRBV2 and TRBJ2-7; TRBD2 agrees at 10 bases. This CDR3 region has 15 residues. Germline-derived CDR1 and CDR2 are SNHLY and FYNNEI. The CDR3 loop reads CASGEASGSSYEQYF. The CDR3 DNA reads TGTGCCAGCGGTGAAGCTAGCGGGAGTTCATACGAGCAGTACTTC.

This clonotype showed up just a few times. The chain combines TRBV14 with TRBJ1-5; no firm D call. V lost 8 bases, J lost 1 base, and 15 bases lay in between. CDR1 and CDR2 from the germline V gene are SGHDN and FVKESK. CDR3 length: 15 residues. This CDR3 reads CASPPDGGSNQPQHF. CDR3 DNA: TGTGCCAGCCCCCCGGACGGAGGGAGCAATCAGCCCCAGCATTTT.

This clonotype was seen repeatedly, ten times or more. The chain is built from TRBV12-3 or TRBV12-4 and TRBJ2-7, with D uncertain. V was trimmed by 3 bases and J by 1 base, leaving 4 bases between them. The CDR3 loop spans 12 amino acids. The CDR3 region has the DNA TGTGCCAGCAGTTTCGAGTCCTACGAGCAGTACTTC. Amino acids: CASSFESYEQYF.

This rearrangement joins TRBV19 to TRBJ2-7; TRBD1 might be the D (6 bases). Germline-derived CDR1 and CDR2 are LNHDA and SQIVND (reference sequence). Trimming left V 8 bases short and J 3 bases short, with 14 bases between. The CDR3 sequence is 13 residues long. The CDR3 loop is CASVPTGRYEQYF. CDR3 nucleotide sequence: TGTGCCAGTGTACCGACAGGTCGCTACGAGCAGTACTTC.

Many counts were recorded for this clonotype. J is TRBJ1-1 and V is TRBV6-1, with D uncertain. The germline V and J ends were trimmed by 3 bases and 1 base, with 15 bases remaining between them. The germline gives CDR1 MNHNS, CDR2 SASEGT. The CDR3 spans 16 residues. The CDR3 loop is CASSEVHYNWNTEAFF. For the CDR3, the DNA is TGTGCCAGCAGTGAGGTACACTACAACTGGAACACTGAAGCTTTCTTT.

The J gene is TRBJ1-2, the V gene TRBV19, with D tentatively TRBD1 (5 bases). The length of the CDR3 is 14 residues. V was pared by 3 bases and J by 6 bases, with 14 bases between. Germline V gene lookup returns CDR1 LNHDA and CDR2 SQIVND (reference sequence). This CDR3 is CASSIPGQGNGYTF. The CDR3 DNA follows: TGTGCCAGTAGTATTCCGGGGCAGGGCAATGGCTACACCTTC. Supplemented by reference TRBV19 and TRBJ1-2, the full variable domain reads DGGITQSPKYLFRKEGQNVTLSCEQNLNHDAMYWYRQDPGQGLRLIYYSQIVNDFQKGDIAEGYSVSREKKESFPLTVTSAQKNPTAFYLCASSIPGQGNGYTFGSGTRLTVV.

This clonotype was found a few times. The chain uses TRBV30 and TRBJ1-1; D unclear. Germline V gene data show CDR1 as GTSNPN and CDR2 as SVGIG (reference sequence). The CDR3 runs 13 residues. V gave up 1 base and J gave up 1 base, with 7 bases separating them. The CDR3: CAWSAQPNTEAFF. The CDR3 region has the DNA TGTGCCTGGAGTGCTCAACCGAACACTGAAGCTTTCTTT.

The rearrangement links TRBV12-3 or TRBV12-4 to TRBJ1-5, with TRBD1 matching over 7 bases. After removal of 7 bases from V and 4 bases from J, the junction contained 7 bases not matched to a gene. CDR3 size: 14 residues. The CDR3 DNA reads as TGTGCCAGCACTATGACAGGGAGGAATCAGCCCCAGCATTTT. Protein product: CASTMTGRNQPQHF.

This clonotype was seen a handful of times. This chain links TRBV6-2 or TRBV6-3 with TRBJ1-1; 9 bases fit TRBD1. CDR3 length equals 15 residues. V lost 6 bases, J lost 4 bases, and 9 bases stayed unmatched. Germline V gene lookup returns CDR1 MNHEY and CDR2 SVGEGT. The CDR3 nucleotides are TGTGCCAGCAGGACGGGGACAGGGATGGGCACTGAAGCTTTCTTT. It encodes CASRTGTGMGTEAFF.

This clonotype turned up a few times. V and J are TRBV13 and TRBJ2-7; 7 nucleotides match TRBD1. Germline CDR1 is PRHDT and CDR2 is FYEKMQ (reference sequence). J gave up 2 bases and V 1 base, and 5 bases lay outside the gene matches. CDR3 length equals 15 residues. The CDR3 DNA reads as TGTGCCAGCAGCTTAGACAGGGGAAGGACCTACGAGCAGTACTTC. Translated, it gives CASSLDRGRTYEQYF.

The CDR3 region has the DNA TGTGCCAGCAGCGTAGATATTGTGGACACTGAAGCTTTCTTT. It codes for CASSVDIVDTEAFF. The rearrangement joins TRBV2 to TRBJ1-1; no clear D. V was trimmed by 6 bases and J by 3 bases, leaving 14 bases between them. CDR3 length: 14 residues. The germline V gene has CDR1 SNHLY and CDR2 FYNNEI.

The chain recombines TRBV5-1 with TRBJ1-4; possible D gene TRBD1, 6 bases. From germline, CDR1 is SGHRS and CDR2 YFSETQ. The V end lost 1 base, the J end lost 6 bases, and 10 bases lay between the germline ends. This CDR3 comprises 14 residues. The CDR3: CASSLRGAYEKLFF. The CDR3 coding sequence is TGCGCCAGCAGCTTGCGGGGGGCCTATGAAAAACTGTTTTTT. Using reference TRBV5-1 and TRBJ1-4 for the parts outside the CDR3, the full variable domain is KAGVTQTPRYLIKTRGQQVTLSCSPISGHRSVSWYQQTPGQGLQFLFEYFSETQRNKGNFPGRFSGRQFSNSRSEMNVSTLELGDSALYLCASSLRGAYEKLFFGSGTQLSVL.

This clonotype was detected only a few times. The V and J genes are TRBV6-1 and TRBJ2-7; D gene uncertain. This CDR3 comprises 11 residues. Trimming took 8 bases from V and 0 from J, leaving 5 bases between them. Germline V CDR1 and CDR2: MNHNS, SASEGT. CDR3 in DNA: TGTGCCAGCGCAACCTCCTACGAGCAGTACTTC. Translated, it gives CASATSYEQYF.

This clonotype was detected only a few times. The chain joins TRBV27 to TRBJ2-5; perhaps TRBD1 as D (6 bases). Germline assignment: CDR1 MNHEY and CDR2 SMNVEV (reference sequence). The CDR3 sequence is 13 residues long. V lost 5 bases and J lost 5, with 12 bases in between. The CDR3 nucleotides read TGTGCCAGCAGTCCCCAGGGGAAGGAGACCCAGTACTTC. Translation: CASSPQGKETQYF.

The J gene is TRBJ2-7, the V gene TRBV12-3 or TRBV12-4; D may correspond to TRBD1 or TRBD2 (5 bases each). Trimming left V 8 bases short and J 5 bases short, with 22 bases between. The CDR3 has 15 residues. CDR3 in amino acids: CASSPAGTPYDEQYF. CDR3 DNA sequence: TGTGCCAGCTCACCCGCCGGGACGCCCTATGACGAGCAGTACTTC.